This section outlines one TCR beta chain sequence together with its context. The repertoire was sequenced with immunoSEQ multiplex PCR; TCRdb's copy has only in-frame clones and lacks some. This sample carries 200,000 to 250,000 clones, roughly 84% of them seen once, and the ten largest clones take 5.1%. The data derive from a study of blood T cell repertoires in COVID-19. Study at large: The United States, Italy and Spain supplied acute and convalescent COVID-19 samples. T cells, B-cell-depleted T cells, or PBMCs provided the cDNA or gDNA that served as material.

The CDR3 spans 13 residues. Germline V gene sequence: CDR1 SGHRS, CDR2 YFSETQ. Trimming shortened V by 4 bases and J by 4 bases, and 11 bases separated the two germline ends. Sample: peripheral blood. The J gene is TRBJ1-1, the V gene TRBV5-1, with D unclear. This clonotype was obtained from a woman aged 60-75 years who had recovered from COVID-19. The CDR3 bases are TGCGCCAGCAGCGACCGGGGTTCCACTGAAGCTTTCTTT. Translating gives CASSDRGSTEAFF.